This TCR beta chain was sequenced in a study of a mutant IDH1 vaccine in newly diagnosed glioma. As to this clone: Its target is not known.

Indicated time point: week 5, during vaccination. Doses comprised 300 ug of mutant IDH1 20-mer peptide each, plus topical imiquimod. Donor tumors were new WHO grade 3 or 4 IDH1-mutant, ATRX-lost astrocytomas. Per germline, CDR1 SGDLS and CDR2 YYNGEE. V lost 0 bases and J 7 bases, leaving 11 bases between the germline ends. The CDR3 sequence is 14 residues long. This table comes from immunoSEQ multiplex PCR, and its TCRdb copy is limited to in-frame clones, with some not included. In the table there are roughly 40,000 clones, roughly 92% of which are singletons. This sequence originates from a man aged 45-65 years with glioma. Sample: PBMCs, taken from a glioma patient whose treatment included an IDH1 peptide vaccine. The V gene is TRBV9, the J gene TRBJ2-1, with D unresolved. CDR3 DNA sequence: TGTGCCAGCAGCGTAGTCTCCGAGGAAAATGAGCAGTTCTTC. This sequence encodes CASSVVSEENEQFF.